These T cell receptor beta chains were read from a single sample in a study of regulatory T cells in long-lasting Graves disease. MiXCR, applied by TCRdb to the multiplex PCR reads, yields one record per CDR3 protein. This sample has fewer than 650,000 distinct CDR3 sequences, with 15% to 20% found just once. In addition, the sample was reused for a study of T cells in Graves' hyperthyroidism and ophthalmopathy.

The specimen comprised peripheral blood mononuclear cells (PBMCs), sampled at new diagnosis, from a patient treated with antithyroid drugs. Source of these receptors: a woman in her thirties with Graves disease. Each CDR3 is given with its conserved first and last residue. The D gene is left open where the match is weak. A clone size is listed for some rows: how often the clone was seen (once, few, many), or a class if it is expanded.

D gene: TRBD1
J gene: TRBJ1-1
clone size: few
V gene: TRBV7-9
CDR3 protein: CASSFIQGQGAEAFF
CDR3 DNA: TGTGCCAGCAGCTTTATACAGGGGCAGGGAGCTGAAGCTTTCTTT

D gene: NA
J gene: TRBJ1-5
clone size: few
V gene: TRBV20-1
CDR3 protein: CSARPLVLRADQPQHF
CDR3 DNA: TGCAGTGCTAGACCCTTGGTCTTAAGGGCCGATCAGCCCCAGCATTTT

D gene: NA
J gene: TRBJ1-1
clone size: many
V gene: TRBV30
CDR3 protein: CAWSRTWGATEAFF
CDR3 DNA: TGTGCCTGGAGTCGGACATGGGGAGCCACTGAAGCTTTCTTT

D gene: NA
J gene: TRBJ1-2
clone size: few
V gene: TRBV7-2
CDR3 protein: CASSLVSELRSYTF
CDR3 DNA: TGTGCCAGCAGCTTGGTCAGTGAGTTGAGGAGCTACACCTTC

D gene: NA
J gene: TRBJ2-3
clone size: NA
V gene: TRBV19
CDR3 protein: CASTDRGTSTDTQYF
CDR3 DNA: TGTGCCAGTACCGATAGGGGGACTAGCACAGATACGCAGTATTTT

D gene: NA
J gene: TRBJ2-5
clone size: many
V gene: TRBV2
CDR3 protein: CASIGLRDGETQYF
CDR3 DNA: TGTGCCAGCATAGGGTTGAGGGACGGGGAGACCCAGTACTTC

D gene: TRBD2
J gene: TRBJ2-1
clone size: NA
V gene: TRBV29-1
CDR3 protein: CSVEGGRVRWDEQFF
CDR3 DNA: TGCAGCGTTGAGGGTGGGAGGGTACGTTGGGATGAGCAGTTCTTC

D gene: NA
J gene: TRBJ1-1
clone size: few
V gene: TRBV19
CDR3 protein: CALGGGRVNTEAFF
CDR3 DNA: TGTGCCCTGGGGGGGGGTCGGGTAAACACTGAAGCTTTCTTT

D gene: NA
J gene: TRBJ2-6
clone size: NA
V gene: TRBV5-1
CDR3 protein: CASSYQQSGANVLTF
CDR3 DNA: TGCGCCAGCAGCTACCAACAGTCTGGGGCCAACGTCCTGACTTTC

D gene: NA
J gene: TRBJ1-1
clone size: many
V gene: TRBV6-5
CDR3 protein: CASSFRSETNTEAFF
CDR3 DNA: TGTGCCAGCAGTTTCAGGTCAGAGACGAACACTGAAGCTTTCTTT

D gene: TRBD2
J gene: TRBJ2-5
clone size: NA
V gene: TRBV20-1
CDR3 protein: CSARGGFGETQYF
CDR3 DNA: TGCAGTGCTAGGGGGGGGTTCGGGGAGACCCAGTACTTC

D gene: NA
J gene: TRBJ1-2
clone size: many
V gene: TRBV20-1
CDR3 protein: CSARVPTNYGYTF
CDR3 DNA: TGCAGTGCTAGGGTGCCGACTAACTATGGCTACACCTTC

D gene: NA
J gene: TRBJ2-1
clone size: few
V gene: TRBV18
CDR3 protein: CASSPFGIPYNEQFF
CDR3 DNA: TGTGCCAGCTCCCCTTTTGGTATTCCCTACAATGAGCAGTTCTTC

D gene: NA
J gene: TRBJ1-1
clone size: few
V gene: TRBV27
CDR3 protein: CASRNQGHLNTEAFF
CDR3 DNA: TGTGCCAGCAGGAACCAGGGACACCTGAACACTGAAGCTTTCTTT

D gene: NA
J gene: TRBJ1-5
clone size: many
V gene: TRBV18
CDR3 protein: CASSPRGLENQPQHF
CDR3 DNA: TGTGCCAGCTCACCACGGGGGTTGGAGAATCAGCCCCAGCATTTT

D gene: TRBD1
J gene: TRBJ1-2
clone size: few
V gene: TRBV20-1
CDR3 protein: CSAAGGLTNYGYTF
CDR3 DNA: TGCAGTGCGGCAGGGGGACTAACTAACTATGGCTACACCTTC

D gene: NA
J gene: TRBJ2-7
clone size: many
V gene: TRBV2
CDR3 protein: CASSSPGTAYEQYF
CDR3 DNA: TGTGCCAGCAGTTCGCCCGGGACCGCTTACGAGCAGTACTTC

D gene: NA
J gene: TRBJ2-5
clone size: NA
V gene: TRBV24-1
CDR3 protein: CATGNRESATQYF
CDR3 DNA: TGTGCCACCGGGAACAGGGAATCCGCGACCCAGTACTTC

D gene: NA
J gene: TRBJ1-2
clone size: NA
V gene: TRBV3-1
CDR3 protein: CASSQDTLRPGGYTF
CDR3 DNA: TGTGCCAGCAGCCAAGATACCCTAAGGCCAGGTGGCTACACCTTC

D gene: NA
J gene: TRBJ2-3
clone size: NA
V gene: TRBV2
CDR3 protein: CASSENFITLEESTDTQYF
CDR3 DNA: TGTGCCAGCAGTGAGAACTTTATTACCCTAGAGGAGAGCACAGATACGCAGTATTTT

D gene: TRBD2
J gene: TRBJ2-1
clone size: few
V gene: TRBV7-3
CDR3 protein: CASARAGGQTPGYNEQFF
CDR3 DNA: TGTGCCAGCGCCCGAGCGGGAGGGCAAACCCCCGGCTACAATGAGCAGTTCTTC

D gene: NA
J gene: TRBJ2-7
clone size: many
V gene: TRBV7-9
CDR3 protein: CARGVEQYF
CDR3 DNA: TGTGCCAGAGGGGTCGAGCAGTACTTC

D gene: NA
J gene: TRBJ2-3
clone size: NA
V gene: TRBV9
CDR3 protein: CASSVTILGADTQYF
CDR3 DNA: TGTGCCAGCAGCGTAACCATCCTAGGTGCAGATACGCAGTATTTT

D gene: NA
J gene: TRBJ2-5
clone size: NA
V gene: TRBV19
CDR3 protein: CASSMGAGQFETQYF
CDR3 DNA: TGTGCCAGTAGTATGGGCGCAGGACAATTCGAGACCCAGTACTTC

D gene: NA
J gene: TRBJ1-1
clone size: few
V gene: TRBV3-1
CDR3 protein: CASSQDGKQKAFF
CDR3 DNA: TGTGCCAGCAGCCAAGATGGAAAGCAAAAAGCTTTCTTT

D gene: NA
J gene: TRBJ1-1
clone size: many
V gene: TRBV3-1
CDR3 protein: CASGVNTEAFF
CDR3 DNA: TGTGCCAGCGGGGTGAACACTGAAGCTTTCTTT

D gene: NA
J gene: TRBJ1-5
clone size: few
V gene: TRBV3-1
CDR3 protein: CASSQAQGGNQPQHF
CDR3 DNA: TGTGCCAGCAGCCAAGCTCAGGGTGGAAATCAGCCCCAGCATTTT

D gene: TRBD2
J gene: TRBJ2-1
clone size: NA
V gene: TRBV7-2
CDR3 protein: CASSLDRRLADIPSSYNEQFF
CDR3 DNA: TGTGCCAGCAGCTTAGATCGCCGACTAGCGGACATACCGAGCTCCTACAATGAGCAGTTCTTC

D gene: NA
J gene: TRBJ1-2
clone size: many
V gene: TRBV29-1
CDR3 protein: CSVEEYGELYYGYTF
CDR3 DNA: TGCAGCGTTGAAGAATACGGAGAACTATACTATGGCTACACCTTC

D gene: NA
J gene: TRBJ1-6
clone size: many
V gene: TRBV6-1
CDR3 protein: CASSEAPGDNSPLHF
CDR3 DNA: TGTGCCAGCAGTGAAGCTCCGGGAGATAATTCACCCCTCCACTTT

D gene: NA
J gene: TRBJ2-1
clone size: few
V gene: TRBV24-1
CDR3 protein: CATSDLAADYNEQFF
CDR3 DNA: TGTGCCACCAGTGATTTAGCGGCAGATTACAATGAGCAGTTCTTC

D gene: NA
J gene: TRBJ2-2
clone size: few
V gene: TRBV7-2
CDR3 protein: CASSLFIPYMNTGELFF
CDR3 DNA: TGTGCCAGCAGCCTCTTCATCCCTTATATGAACACCGGGGAGCTGTTTTTT

D gene: NA
J gene: TRBJ2-4
clone size: NA
V gene: TRBV5-1
CDR3 protein: CASREALGNIQYF
CDR3 DNA: TGCGCCAGCAGAGAGGCCCTGGGAAACATTCAGTACTTC

D gene: NA
J gene: TRBJ2-5
clone size: NA
V gene: TRBV28
CDR3 protein: CATANRQLYQETQYF
CDR3 DNA: TGTGCCACAGCGAACAGACAGCTCTACCAAGAGACCCAGTACTTC

D gene: TRBD1
J gene: TRBJ1-4
clone size: many
V gene: TRBV7-2
CDR3 protein: CASSLAGTGPNEKLFF
CDR3 DNA: TGTGCCAGCAGCTTAGCCGGGACAGGGCCGAATGAAAAACTGTTTTTT

D gene: NA
J gene: TRBJ2-3
clone size: many
V gene: TRBV7-9
CDR3 protein: CASDGTSTDTQYF
CDR3 DNA: TGTGCCAGCGATGGAACCTCCACAGATACGCAGTATTTT

D gene: NA
J gene: TRBJ2-3
clone size: NA
V gene: TRBV27
CDR3 protein: CASSFGTQGRDTQYF
CDR3 DNA: TGTGCCAGCAGTTTTGGGACCCAGGGAAGAGATACGCAGTATTTT

D gene: TRBD1
J gene: TRBJ2-1
clone size: few
V gene: TRBV5-1
CDR3 protein: CASSTTGTGDEQFF
CDR3 DNA: TGCGCCAGCAGCACCACCGGGACAGGGGATGAGCAGTTCTTC

D gene: TRBD1
J gene: TRBJ2-7
clone size: NA
V gene: TRBV11-1
CDR3 protein: CASSGRTGGDIVESYEQYF
CDR3 DNA: TGTGCCAGCAGCGGGCGGACAGGGGGCGACATAGTCGAATCCTACGAGCAGTACTTC

D gene: TRBD2
J gene: TRBJ2-2
clone size: few
V gene: TRBV6-1
CDR3 protein: CASSARAGGNTGELFF
CDR3 DNA: TGTGCCAGCAGTGCCCGGGCGGGAGGTAACACCGGGGAGCTGTTTTTT

D gene: NA
J gene: TRBJ2-1
clone size: many
V gene: TRBV11-2
CDR3 protein: CASGPGSGLANNEQFF
CDR3 DNA: TGTGCCAGCGGCCCCGGATCGGGGTTGGCAAACAATGAGCAGTTCTTC

D gene: TRBD1
J gene: TRBJ2-7
clone size: few
V gene: TRBV9
CDR3 protein: CASTTGQGHGYEQYF
CDR3 DNA: TGTGCCAGCACCACTGGACAGGGCCACGGATACGAGCAGTACTTC

D gene: NA
J gene: TRBJ2-2
clone size: many
V gene: TRBV12-5
CDR3 protein: CASGAGQGTGELFF
CDR3 DNA: TGTGCTAGTGGTGCAGGCCAGGGGACCGGGGAGCTGTTTTTT

D gene: NA
J gene: TRBJ2-2
clone size: few
V gene: TRBV6-1
CDR3 protein: CASRRASINTGELFF
CDR3 DNA: TGTGCCAGCAGAAGGGCGTCCATTAACACCGGGGAGCTGTTTTTT

D gene: TRBD1
J gene: TRBJ2-1
clone size: many
V gene: TRBV11-2
CDR3 protein: CASNAGGVNEQFF
CDR3 DNA: TGTGCCAGCAACGCAGGGGGCGTGAATGAGCAGTTCTTC

D gene: TRBD1
J gene: TRBJ1-2
clone size: few
V gene: TRBV28
CDR3 protein: CASRRDRGLYGYTF
CDR3 DNA: TGTGCCAGCAGACGGGACAGGGGCCTCTATGGCTACACCTTC

D gene: NA
J gene: TRBJ2-1
clone size: few
V gene: TRBV18
CDR3 protein: CASSRLADEQFF
CDR3 DNA: TGTGCCAGCTCACGTTTGGCGGATGAGCAGTTCTTC

D gene: NA
J gene: TRBJ1-4
clone size: NA
V gene: TRBV27
CDR3 protein: CASSLMGYNEKLFF
CDR3 DNA: TGTGCCAGCAGTTTAATGGGTTATAATGAAAAACTGTTTTTT

D gene: NA
J gene: TRBJ1-5
clone size: few
V gene: TRBV30
CDR3 protein: CAWSLTGYEGQPQHF
CDR3 DNA: TGTGCCTGGAGTCTCACGGGGTATGAGGGACAGCCCCAGCATTTT

D gene: TRBD1
J gene: TRBJ1-5
clone size: many
V gene: TRBV12-3/TRBV12-4
CDR3 protein: CASSVGQGTSNQPQHF
CDR3 DNA: TGTGCCAGCAGTGTGGGACAGGGAACTAGCAATCAGCCCCAGCATTTT

D gene: NA
J gene: TRBJ1-2
clone size: few
V gene: TRBV3-1
CDR3 protein: CASSQVFLGGEGYTF
CDR3 DNA: TGTGCCAGCAGCCAAGTCTTCTTGGGGGGGGAAGGCTACACCTTC